This note documents a single TCR beta chain sequence. Its target is not known. The PCR ran on 60 Vbeta and 13 Jbeta primers. The protocol was immunoSEQ multiplex PCR, while the TCRdb copy is restricted to in-frame clones and leaves out a portion. In the table there are 55,000 to 70,000 clones, roughly two thirds of which are singletons. Trimming left V 4 bases short and J 2 bases short, with 11 bases between. Germline loops: CDR1 MNHEY, CDR2 SVGAGI. CDR3 length equals 15 residues. These data come from a study of cytomegalovirus exposure and HLA in healthy donors. Study-wide results and limits: In a later analysis, at a false discovery rate of 0.05, 17,000 or so TCR beta sequences were associated with HLA alleles. The authors enumerated over 150 TCR beta chains as linked to cytomegalovirus.

The source material was PBMCs. The rearrangement uses TRBV6-5 and TRBJ2-2; TRBD2 might be the D (5 bases). This TCR was sampled from a man aged 35-49 years in good health and CMV-seropositive. The CDR3 DNA reads TGTGCCAGCAGTTCGGACGGAGGCAACACCGGGGAGCTGTTTTTT. It yields the protein CASSSDGGNTGELFF.